The clone carrying this TCR beta chain is medium-sized by share. No antigen is known for it. Repertoires were generated with immunoSEQ multiplex PCR, while TCRdb's copy carries only in-frame clones and drops some. This table has approximately 25,000 clones, around 79% appearing once. The sample is drawn from a study of CD4 T cells in relation to SARS-CoV-2 and coronaviruses. General study findings and limits: Samples before the pandemic and after infection were not matched within any donor.

The CDR3 runs 13 residues. V was trimmed by 2 bases and J by 4 bases, leaving 10 bases between them. Germline V lookup: CDR1 GTSNPN, CDR2 SVGIG (reference sequence). The unexposed donors gave CD4+ T cells in about 2011-2018, prior to COVID-19. CD4+ T cells were isolated from the cells after more than nine days of culture. Unexposed-donor CD4+ T cells were probed with SARS-CoV-2 S/N and four cold-coronavirus spikes, cells permitting. This clonotype was sampled from a human donor in good health. The V and J genes are TRBV30 and TRBJ2-3; D is uncertain. Sequenced input: CD4+ T cells from PBMCs, cultured in vitro. The CDR3: CAWSSTTPDTQYF. The CDR3 nucleotides read TGTGCCTGGAGTTCAACTACCCCAGATACGCAGTATTTT.